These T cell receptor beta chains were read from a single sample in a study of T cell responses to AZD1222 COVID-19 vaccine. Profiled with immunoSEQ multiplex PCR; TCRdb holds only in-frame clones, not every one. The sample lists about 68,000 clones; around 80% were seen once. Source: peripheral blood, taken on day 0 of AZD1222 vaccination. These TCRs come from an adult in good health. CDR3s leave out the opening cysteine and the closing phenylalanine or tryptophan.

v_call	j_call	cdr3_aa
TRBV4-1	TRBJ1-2	ASSQGPDTQV
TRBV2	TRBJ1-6	ASSEVGSSPLH
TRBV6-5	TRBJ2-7	ASRTLVGGFEQY
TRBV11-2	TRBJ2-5	ASSSGLQETQY
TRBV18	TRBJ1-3	ASSSSGRDSGNTIY
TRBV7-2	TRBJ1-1	ASSLVSRGRGTEAF
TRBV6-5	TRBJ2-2	ASEWTLLNTGELF
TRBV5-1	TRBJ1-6	ASSPRTGENSPLH
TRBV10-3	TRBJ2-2	AISEGDRSGTGELF
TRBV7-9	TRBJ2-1	ASSLYLGTFHNEQF
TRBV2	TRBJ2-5	ASSDPSSGGWGTQY
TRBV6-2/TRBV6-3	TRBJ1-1	ASSYLGTGETEAF
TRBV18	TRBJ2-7	ASSPEEGLTYEQY